The following is a T cell receptor (beta chain) sequence with its context. The antigen remains unidentified. The CDR3 is 18 residues long. The J segment lost 3 bases and the V segment lost 0 bases, leaving 13 bases of the junction unmatched. CDR1 and CDR2 from the germline V gene are PRHDT and FYEKMQ (reference sequence). Produced via immunoSEQ multiplex PCR; TCRdb's table is partial and in-frame only. The sample contains nearly 300,000 clones, 76% of which appear only once. The sample comes from a study of cytotoxic CD8 clonotypes in ibrutinib-treated CLL. In the study overall: The subjects consisted of about 10 relapsed/refractory and roughly 15 treatment-naive individuals, with approximately 18 IGHV unmutated. Sequenced samples delivered averages of 255,043 productive templates and around 100,000 productive rearrangements. Regarding the study as a whole: Baseline clonality, above age-matched healthy donor levels, tracked circulating CD8+ T-cell counts.

Genomic DNA (roughly 2 micrograms) was obtained from cryopreserved PBMCs for construction of TCR beta libraries. The source of this sequence is a human donor with chronic lymphocytic leukemia. The rearrangement joins TRBV13 to TRBJ2-5; 7 nucleotides agree with TRBD1. The input for sequencing was PBMCs, taken at disease progression, from a patient treated with ibrutinib. The CDR3 DNA reads TGTGCCAGCAGCTTAGGGGGACAGCCGTCCCTTGTAAAAGAGACCCAGTACTTC. It encodes CASSLGGQPSLVKETQYF.